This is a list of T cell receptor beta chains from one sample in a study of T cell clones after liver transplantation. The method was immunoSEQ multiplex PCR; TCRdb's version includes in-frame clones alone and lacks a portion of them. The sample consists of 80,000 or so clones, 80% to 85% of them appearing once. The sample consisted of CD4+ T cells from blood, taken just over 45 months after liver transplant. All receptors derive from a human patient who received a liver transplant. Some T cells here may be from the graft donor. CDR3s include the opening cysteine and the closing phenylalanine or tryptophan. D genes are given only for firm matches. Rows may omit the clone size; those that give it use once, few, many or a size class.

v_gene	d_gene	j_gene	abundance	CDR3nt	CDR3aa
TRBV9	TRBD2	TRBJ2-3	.	TGTGCCAGCAGCGTTAGCACGTCCGGGACTAGCGGGAGAACAGATACGCAGTATTTT	CASSVSTSGTSGRTDTQYF
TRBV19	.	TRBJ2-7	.	TGTGCCAGTAGCCCGAACAGGGACCACGAGCAGTACTTC	CASSPNRDHEQYF
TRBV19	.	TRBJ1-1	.	TGTGCCAGCTCCTATCCGGGATCCACTGAAGCTTTCTTT	CASSYPGSTEAFF
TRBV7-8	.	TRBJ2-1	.	TGTGCCAGCAGCCCGTCCCGTGGGGGCCTCTACAATGAGCAGTTCTTC	CASSPSRGGLYNEQFF
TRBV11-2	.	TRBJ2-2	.	TGTGCCAGCAGCTTAGTTTTCGGAGCGGGCACCGGGGAGCTGTTTTTT	CASSLVFGAGTGELFF
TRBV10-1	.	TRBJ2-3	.	TGCGCCAGCAGTGATGGGTCTAGCTCAGATACGCAGTATTTT	CASSDGSSSDTQYF
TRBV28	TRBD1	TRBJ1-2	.	TGTGCCACCCGGGGGGGAGGACAGGGACGGAACTATGGCTACACCTTC	CATRGGGQGRNYGYTF
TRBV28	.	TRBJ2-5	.	TGTGCCAGCGGGGGAACGGAGACCCAGTACTTC	CASGGTETQYF
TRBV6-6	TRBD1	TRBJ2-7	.	TGTGCCAGCGGCGACAGGGTCAACGAGCAGTACTTC	CASGDRVNEQYF
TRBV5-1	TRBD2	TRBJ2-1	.	TGCGCCAGCAGCTTGGATCGGGCGGGAGGTGAGCAGTTCTTC	CASSLDRAGGEQFF
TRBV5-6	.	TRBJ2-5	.	TGTGCCAGCAGCTTAAGAGAGACCCAGTACTTC	CASSLRETQYF
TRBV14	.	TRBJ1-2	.	TGTGCCAGCAGCCAAGAAAAGGGGCTACCTCATGGCTACACCTTC	CASSQEKGLPHGYTF
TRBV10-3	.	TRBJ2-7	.	TGTGCCATCAGGCAGACAGAGTCCTACGAGCAGTACTTC	CAIRQTESYEQYF
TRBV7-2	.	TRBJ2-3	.	TGTGCCAGCAGCTCAACAGGGAGGCGGGCGCTTAGCACAGATACGCAGTATTTT	CASSSTGRRALSTDTQYF
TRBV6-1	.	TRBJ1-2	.	TGTGCCAGCAGTGAGTGGCCAGGGCAGAGGAACTATGGCTACACCTTC	CASSEWPGQRNYGYTF
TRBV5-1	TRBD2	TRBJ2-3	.	TGCGCCAGCAGCCCCCGGTGGGGTAGCGGGAGGGCCGAGAGCACAGATACGCAGTATTTT	CASSPRWGSGRAESTDTQYF
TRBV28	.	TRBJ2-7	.	TGTGCCAGTCGAGGGGACCAAATCTACGAGCAGTACTTC	CASRGDQIYEQYF
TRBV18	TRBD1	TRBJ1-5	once	TGTGCCAGCTCGAGGGCAGGGGGATTCAATCAGCCCCAGCATTTT	CASSRAGGFNQPQHF
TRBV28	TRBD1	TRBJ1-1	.	TGTGCCAGCAGTTTCGAGGCCGGACAGGGGGCAAATGAAGCTTTCTTT	CASSFEAGQGANEAFF
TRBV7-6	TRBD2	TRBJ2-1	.	TGTGCCAGCAGCTTACCGGGACTAGCGGGAGCTCTCTCCTACAATGAGCAGTTCTTC	CASSLPGLAGALSYNEQFF
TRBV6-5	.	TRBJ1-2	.	TGTGCCAGCAAGTTACGTACACAGGGACGTGGCTACACCTTC	CASKLRTQGRGYTF
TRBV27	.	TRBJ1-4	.	TGTGCCGGCCGGTGGGCAACTAATGAAAAACTGTTTTTT	CAGRWATNEKLFF
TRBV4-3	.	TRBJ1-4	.	TGCGCCAGCAGCCAAGACGCAGGTTTGAATGAAAAACTGTTTTTT	CASSQDAGLNEKLFF
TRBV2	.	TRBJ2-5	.	TGTGCCACCGGGGCGCGGCAAGAGACCCAGTACTTC	CATGARQETQYF
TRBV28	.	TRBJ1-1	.	TGTGCCAGCAGCGGCTTGAGGGGCGGCGTCGAACCGAAGTGGGCTTTCTTT	CASSGLRGGVEPKWAFF
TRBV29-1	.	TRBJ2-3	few	TGCAGCGTTGAAGTGGCCGGGGGAGATACGCAGTATTTT	CSVEVAGGDTQYF
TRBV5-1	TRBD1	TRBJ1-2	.	TGCGCCAGCAGCTTGGGGATAGACAGGGACTATGGCTACACCTTC	CASSLGIDRDYGYTF
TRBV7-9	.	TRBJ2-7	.	TGTGCCAGCAGCTGGGACCGGGACCAGGCCTACGAGCAGTACTTC	CASSWDRDQAYEQYF
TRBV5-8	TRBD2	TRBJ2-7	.	TGTGCCAGCAGCTGGGGACTAAACTACGAGCAGTACTTC	CASSWGLNYEQYF
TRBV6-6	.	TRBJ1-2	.	TGTGCCAGCAGTGTGCAGGGGTCCTATGGCTACACCTTC	CASSVQGSYGYTF
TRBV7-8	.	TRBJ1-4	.	TGTGCCAGCAGCTTAGTAGGAGCAACTAATGAAAAACTGTTTTTT	CASSLVGATNEKLFF
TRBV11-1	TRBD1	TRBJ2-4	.	TGTGCCAGCAGCTTATTAAGGCAGGGGGAACGTCAGTACTTC	CASSLLRQGERQYF
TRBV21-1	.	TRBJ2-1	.	TGTGCCAGCAGCGCCCTTTTAGCGGGGGGGGTCTTC	CASSALLAGGVF
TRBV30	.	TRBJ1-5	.	TGTGCCTGGAGCGGCCAGGGTCGAAATCAGCCCCAGCATTTT	CAWSGQGRNQPQHF
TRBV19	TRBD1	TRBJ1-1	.	TGTGCCAGTAGCACCGGACAGGGGGTTACGAACACTGAAGCTTTCTTT	CASSTGQGVTNTEAFF
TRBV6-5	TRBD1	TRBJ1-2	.	TGTGCCAGCAGTTACTATCCGGGACAGCCGGATGGCTACACCTTC	CASSYYPGQPDGYTF
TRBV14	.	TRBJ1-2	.	TGTGCCAGCAGCCAGGGACATACCTATGGCTACACCTTC	CASSQGHTYGYTF
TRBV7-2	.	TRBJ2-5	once	TGTGCCAGCCGGGGTTGGGAGACCCAGTACTTC	CASRGWETQYF
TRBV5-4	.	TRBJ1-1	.	TGTGCCAGCAGCATCGGACTGATAAACACTGAAGCTTTCTTT	CASSIGLINTEAFF
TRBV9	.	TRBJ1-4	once	TGTGCCAGCAGCGGGCTAGGGGCGGAGGCAACTAATGAAAAACTGTTTTTT	CASSGLGAEATNEKLFF
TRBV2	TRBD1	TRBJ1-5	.	TGTGCCAGCAGTCCCGGGACAGGAAATCAGCCCCAGCATTTT	CASSPGTGNQPQHF
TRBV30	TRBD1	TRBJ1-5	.	TGTGCCTGGAGTCCCCGGGGAGGGGGCGTTGGTCAGCCCCAGCATTTT	CAWSPRGGGVGQPQHF
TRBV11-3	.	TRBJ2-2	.	TGTGCCAGCAGCTTAGGCAGGGGGGTCACCGGGGAGCTGTTTTTT	CASSLGRGVTGELFF
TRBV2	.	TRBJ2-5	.	TGTGCCAGCAGTGGATTAGGGGAGACCCAGTACTTC	CASSGLGETQYF
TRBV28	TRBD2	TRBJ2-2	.	TGTGCCAGCGTTGACGGGAGGGCCTTTCCCGGGGAGCTGTTTTTT	CASVDGRAFPGELFF
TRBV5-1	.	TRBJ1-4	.	TGCGCCAGCAGCAAAGGAGACAGAACCAATGAAAAACTGTTTTTT	CASSKGDRTNEKLFF
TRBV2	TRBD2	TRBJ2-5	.	TGTGCCAGCAGTGATTGGACTAGCGGGGAGACCCAGTACTTC	CASSDWTSGETQYF
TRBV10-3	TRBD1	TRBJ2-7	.	TGTGCCATCAGCAGGGGGAACTACGAGCAGTACTTC	CAISRGNYEQYF
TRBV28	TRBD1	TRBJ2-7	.	TGTGCCAGCAATCCCGGGACAGGGGAGGCCGAGCAGTACTTC	CASNPGTGEAEQYF
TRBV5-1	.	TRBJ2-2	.	TGCGCCAGCAGCTCGACTTATCTAGCAGGGAACACCGGGGAGCTGTTTTTT	CASSSTYLAGNTGELFF
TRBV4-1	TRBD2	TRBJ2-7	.	TGCGCCAGCAGCCAAGAAGCGGGACTAGGGGCCGAGCAGTACTTC	CASSQEAGLGAEQYF
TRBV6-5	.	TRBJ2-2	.	TGTGCCAGCAGTTGGCAGCGGAACACCGGGGAGCTGTTTTTT	CASSWQRNTGELFF
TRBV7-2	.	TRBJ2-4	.	TGTGCCAGCAGCTTAAGGCCCCAGAACATTCAGTACTTC	CASSLRPQNIQYF
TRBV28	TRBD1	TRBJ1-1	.	TGTGCCAGCAGTTCCCCCGCAGGGGGGAACACTGAAGCTTTCTTT	CASSSPAGGNTEAFF
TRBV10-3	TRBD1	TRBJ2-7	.	TGTGCCATCAGTGAGTCAGGACAGGGGTTGGACGAGCAGTACTTC	CAISESGQGLDEQYF
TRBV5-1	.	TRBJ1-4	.	TGCGCCAGCAGCCCGGGACCTACTGGAGCTAATGAAAAACTGTTTTTT	CASSPGPTGANEKLFF
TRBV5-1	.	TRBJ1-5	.	TGCGCCAGCAGCGAGGAGGCAGGGGGCAATCAGCCCCAGCATTTT	CASSEEAGGNQPQHF
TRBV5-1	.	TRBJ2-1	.	TGCGCCAGCAGCCCCGGGACTCCTCACAATGAGCAGTTCTTC	CASSPGTPHNEQFF
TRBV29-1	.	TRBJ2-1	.	TGCAGCGTTTCAGGACAGCTCAATGAGCAGTTCTTC	CSVSGQLNEQFF
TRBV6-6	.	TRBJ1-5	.	TGTGCCAGCAGTTACCTCGACGGAGGCAATCAGCCCCAGCATTTT	CASSYLDGGNQPQHF